This is a list of T cell receptor beta chains from one sample in a study of post-analysis software for immune sequencing data. TCRdb redid the calling of the PCR reads with MiXCR, one entry per CDR3 protein. Here the sample spans around 400,000 distinct CDR3 sequences, less than 40% being singletons. Sample: blood. The receptor source for this set is a girl under 18 with multiple sclerosis. Each CDR3 is given with its conserved first and last residue. Fields, in order: clone size, D gene, V gene, J gene, CDR3 DNA, CDR3 protein. D genes are given only for firm matches. Not every row has a clone size; where given, it reads once, few, many or a size class.

>-|TRBD2|TRBV5-1|TRBJ2-1
TGCGCCAGCAGCTCAGCAGCGGGGAGCCCTCGCAATGAGCAGTTCTTC
CASSSAAGSPRNEQFF
>-|TRBD1|TRBV12-3/TRBV12-4|TRBJ1-2
TGTGCCAGCAGTTTGATAGGACAGGGGAACCTCTATGGCTACACCTTC
CASSLIGQGNLYGYTF
>-|-|TRBV7-9|TRBJ2-1
TGTGCCAGCAGCTTACAGAGTGAGCAGTTCTTC
CASSLQSEQFF
>few|-|TRBV25-1|TRBJ1-3
TGTGCCAGCAGTGAAGCCAGGACTTCCTCTGGAAACACCATATATTTT
CASSEARTSSGNTIYF
>few|TRBD2|TRBV4-3|TRBJ2-7
TGCGCCAGCAGCCAAGCAATAGCGGGGGACAGCTCCTACGAGCAGTACTTC
CASSQAIAGDSSYEQYF
>once|TRBD2|TRBV5-1|TRBJ2-2
TGCGCCAGCAGCCCTATGGGAGGGGAGGCCACTACAAAGAGAACCGCCCGGGAGCTGTTTTTT
CASSPMGGEATTKRTARELFF
>-|-|TRBV3-1|TRBJ2-1
TGTGCCAGCAGCCAAGATGTAACTAGGGATGGGGATGAGCAGTTCTTC
CASSQDVTRDGDEQFF
>few|-|TRBV6-6|TRBJ2-4
TGTGCCAGCAGTTATGGCGGGGCCAAAAACATTCAGTACTTC
CASSYGGAKNIQYF
>many|TRBD2|TRBV7-3|TRBJ2-5
TGTGCCAGCAGCTTGGCGGGGGGGCCTCGGGAGACCCAGTACTTC
CASSLAGGPRETQYF
>-|-|TRBV7-3|TRBJ2-7
TGTGCCAGCATCTTGGTCAGGACGTTCTACGAGCAGTACTTC
CASILVRTFYEQYF
>-|-|TRBV6-5|TRBJ1-2
TGTGCCAGCAGCTCCCCCGGGGCCGCTCCGCTATATTACACCTTC
CASSSPGAAPLYYTF
>few|-|TRBV3-1|TRBJ2-3
TGTGCCAGCTACAACTCGGGGGTTGGCCCTAGCACAGATACGCAGTATTTT
CASYNSGVGPSTDTQYF
>-|TRBD2|TRBV6-1|TRBJ2-3
TGTGCCAGCAGCCTATCTATACTGGGGGGGAAGGGAGATACGCAGTATTTT
CASSLSILGGKGDTQYF
>-|TRBD1|TRBV20-1|TRBJ1-1
TGCAGTGTAGGGGACAGGCACACTGAAGCTTTCTTT
CSVGDRHTEAFF
>-|-|TRBV7-2|TRBJ2-7
TGTGCCAGCAGCCCAAAGGGATCCCCCAGCTCCTACGAGCAGTACTTC
CASSPKGSPSSYEQYF
>few|TRBD2|TRBV7-3|TRBJ2-5
TGTGCCAGCAGCTTTCGGGGGGAACTACAAGAGACCCAGTACTTC
CASSFRGELQETQYF
>-|TRBD2|TRBV20-1|TRBJ2-1
TGCAGTGCTGAACCGGGACTAGAGAGGTTCAATGAGCAGTTCTTC
CSAEPGLERFNEQFF
>-|-|TRBV7-9|TRBJ1-4
TGTGCCAGCAGCTTAGAGACAAGGCGACTGTTTTTT
CASSLETRRLFF
>few|-|TRBV3-1|TRBJ2-5
TGTGCCAGCAGCCAAGATTGCGAGAAGCAGTACTTC
CASSQDCEKQYF
>many|TRBD1|TRBV20-1|TRBJ2-5
TGCAGTGCCTCCAGGGGGCGGAGGGAGACCCAGTACTTC
CSASRGRRETQYF
>few|TRBD2|TRBV5-6|TRBJ2-5
TGTGCCAGCAGCATAGGACTAGCGGGGATGCAAGAGACCCAGTACTTC
CASSIGLAGMQETQYF
>-|-|TRBV7-6|TRBJ2-3
TGTGCCAGCAGCCCAGAACCCGGTGGGCGGAATGAAAAACTGTATTTT
CASSPEPGGRNEKLYF
>-|-|TRBV15|TRBJ2-4
TGTGCCACCAGCAGAGATCTGGGAGGAAACATTCAGTACTTC
CATSRDLGGNIQYF
>-|-|TRBV12-3/TRBV12-4|TRBJ1-5
TGTGCCAGCAGTCCTAGGGGGTCAGGGAGTTGGAGCAATCAGCCCCAGCATTTT
CASSPRGSGSWSNQPQHF
>-|TRBD2|TRBV20-1|TRBJ2-7
TGCAGTGTTTCCGAGACCGGGACTATATGGGGGGAGCAGTACTTC
CSVSETGTIWGEQYF
>-|-|TRBV3-1|TRBJ2-2
TGTGCCAGCAATACCGCGAACACCGGGGAGCTGTTTTTT
CASNTANTGELFF
>-|TRBD1|TRBV14|TRBJ2-7
TGTGCCAGCAGGATGGACAGGACAGGCGAGCAGTACTTC
CASRMDRTGEQYF
>few|TRBD1|TRBV7-7|TRBJ2-5
TGTGCTAGCAGCCAACAGGGGATCGGGGAGACCCAGTACTTC
CASSQQGIGETQYF
>few|-|TRBV2|TRBJ2-1
TGTGCCAGCAGTGGAGCGAGTGGTTCCTACAATGAGCAGTTCTTC
CASSGASGSYNEQFF
>few|TRBD1|TRBV12-3/TRBV12-4|TRBJ2-1
TGTGCCAGCAGTTCCTCCGGGACAGGGTTTGAGCAGTTCTTC
CASSSSGTGFEQFF
>-|-|TRBV5-1|TRBJ2-2
TGCGCCAGCAGCTTCGAAGGGGAGCTGTTTTTT
CASSFEGELFF
>-|-|TRBV7-2|TRBJ1-2
TGTGCCAGCAGCTTAGAAGTGGTCTCTGGCTACACCTTC
CASSLEVVSGYTF
>few|-|TRBV4-2|TRBJ2-7
TGTGCCAGCAGCCAAGATGAGGTTGCCTACGAGCAGTACTTC
CASSQDEVAYEQYF
>few|TRBD2|TRBV6-5|TRBJ2-7
TGTGCCAGCAGTACGGGACTAGCGGGGAGGTACGAGCAGTACTTC
CASSTGLAGRYEQYF
>few|-|TRBV5-1|TRBJ2-7
TGCGCCAGCAGCTTGGGGGAGTCCTACGAGCAGTACTTC
CASSLGESYEQYF
>few|-|TRBV20-1|TRBJ2-5
TGCAGTGCTGATATCCGGCTTCAAGAGACCCAGTACTTC
CSADIRLQETQYF
>once|-|TRBV7-2|TRBJ1-1
TGTGCCAGCAGCCCCGACAGTGATGACACTGAAGCTTTCTTT
CASSPDSDDTEAFF
>few|-|TRBV18|TRBJ1-1
TGTGCCAGCTCGGACAGGAACACTGAAGCTTTCTTT
CASSDRNTEAFF
>-|TRBD1|TRBV5-1|TRBJ2-2
TGCGCCAGCAGACTTGGGACAGGGAACACCGGGGAGCTGTTTTTT
CASRLGTGNTGELFF
>few|-|TRBV28|TRBJ1-1
TGTGCCAGCAGTCTATTTCCGGGCAACACTGAAGCTTTCTTT
CASSLFPGNTEAFF
>-|TRBD1|TRBV20-1|TRBJ2-7
TGCAGTGCTAGCCCGGGACAGATCGATTTGGACGAGCAGTACTTC
CSASPGQIDLDEQYF
>-|TRBD1|TRBV12-3/TRBV12-4|TRBJ2-2
TGTGCCAGCACCACAACAGGGGGCGGCGGGGAGCTGTTTTTT
CASTTTGGGGELFF
>few|-|TRBV9|TRBJ1-2
TGTGCCAGCAGCGACCACAGGGAGTTGACTGGCTACACCTTC
CASSDHRELTGYTF
>-|TRBD1|TRBV10-3|TRBJ1-5
TGTGCCATCGGGGGACAGGTGGAGGGTGATCAGCCCCAGCATTTT
CAIGGQVEGDQPQHF
>few|TRBD1|TRBV7-3|TRBJ1-2
TGTGCCAGCAGCCCCCCTGGGCAGGGGGCTGTAGGCTACACCTTC
CASSPPGQGAVGYTF
>many|-|TRBV5-4|TRBJ1-1
TGTGCCAGCAGCTTGGGGGGGGAGGAGTTGAACACTGAAGCTTTCTTT
CASSLGGEELNTEAFF
>-|TRBD1|TRBV28|TRBJ1-1
TGTGCCAGCAGCTGGGACAGCGATATGAACACTGAAGCTTTCTTT
CASSWDSDMNTEAFF
>few|-|TRBV4-1|TRBJ2-1
TGCGCCAGCAGCCAAGATTCAGTTTCGAGCAATGAGCAGTTCTTC
CASSQDSVSSNEQFF
>-|TRBD2|TRBV15|TRBJ2-7
TGTGCCACCAGCTGGGAGGGCTACGAGCAGTACTTC
CATSWEGYEQYF
>-|-|TRBV29-1|TRBJ2-7
TGCAGCGTTGGGCAGGGTGTTTGGGAGCAGTACTTC
CSVGQGVWEQYF
>-|-|TRBV5-1|TRBJ2-1
TGCGCCAGCTATGAGAGCTCCTACAATGAGCAGTTCTTC
CASYESSYNEQFF